This T cell receptor beta chain emerged from a study of human T cells and chemical hapten exposure. Within the library, unique molecular identifiers were attached to each individual cDNA molecule. TCRdb ran MiXCR on the RACE reads and lists one entry per CDR3 protein. The sample records approximately 400,000 distinct CDR3 sequences, around 5.5% being singletons. Time point given: pre-sensitization, week 0. The sample's treatment: therapeutic diphenylcyclopropenone sensitization with weekly scalp DPC. This clonotype has a count of ten or more. Antigen unknown. The V and J ends lost 6 bases and 8 bases respectively, with 11 bases between them. The CDR3 length is 13 residues. Findings and limits, study-wide: The number of TCRs above 1 in 1000 frequency did not change after DPC sensitization.

This chain joins TRBV12-3 or TRBV12-4 and TRBJ1-6; the D gene is possibly TRBD1 (6 bases). Specimen: whole blood, collected in connection with sensitization to the hapten diphenylcyclopropenone (DPC). This clonotype was sampled from a woman aged 50 to 65 with alopecia areata. Some clones in this sample may be carry-over from other donors' samples. CDR3 DNA sequence: TGTGCCAGCAGCCCAGGGGAGCATTCACCCCTCCACTTT. It codes for CASSPGEHSPLHF.